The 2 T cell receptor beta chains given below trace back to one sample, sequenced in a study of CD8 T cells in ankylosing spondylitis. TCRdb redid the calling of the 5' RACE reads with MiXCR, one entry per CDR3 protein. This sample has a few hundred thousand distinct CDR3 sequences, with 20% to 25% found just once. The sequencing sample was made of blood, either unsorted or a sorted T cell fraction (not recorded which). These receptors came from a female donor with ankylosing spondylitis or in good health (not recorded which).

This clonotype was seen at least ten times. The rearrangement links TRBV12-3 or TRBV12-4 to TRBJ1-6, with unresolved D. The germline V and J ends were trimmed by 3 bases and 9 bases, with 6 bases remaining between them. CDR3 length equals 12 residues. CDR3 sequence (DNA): TGTGCCAGCAGTTTGTTTGGTTCACCCCTCCACTTT. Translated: CASSLFGSPLHF.

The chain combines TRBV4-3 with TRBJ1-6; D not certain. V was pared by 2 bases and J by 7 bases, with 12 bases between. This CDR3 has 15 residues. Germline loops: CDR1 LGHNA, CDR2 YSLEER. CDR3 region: CASSQMPGGNSPLHF. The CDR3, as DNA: TGCGCCAGCAGCCAAATGCCTGGAGGAAATTCACCCCTCCACTTT.